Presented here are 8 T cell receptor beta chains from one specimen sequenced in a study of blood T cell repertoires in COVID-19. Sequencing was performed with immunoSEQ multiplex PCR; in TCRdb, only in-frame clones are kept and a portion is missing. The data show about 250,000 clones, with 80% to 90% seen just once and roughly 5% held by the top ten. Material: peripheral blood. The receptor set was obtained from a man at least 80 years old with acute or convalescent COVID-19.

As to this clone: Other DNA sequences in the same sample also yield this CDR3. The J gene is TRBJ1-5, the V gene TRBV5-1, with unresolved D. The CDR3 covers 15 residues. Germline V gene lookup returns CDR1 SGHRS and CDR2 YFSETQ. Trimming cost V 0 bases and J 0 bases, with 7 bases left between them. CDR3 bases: TGCGCCAGCAGCTTGGGCGGGGATAGCAATCAGCCCCAGCATTTT. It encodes CASSLGGDSNQPQHF.

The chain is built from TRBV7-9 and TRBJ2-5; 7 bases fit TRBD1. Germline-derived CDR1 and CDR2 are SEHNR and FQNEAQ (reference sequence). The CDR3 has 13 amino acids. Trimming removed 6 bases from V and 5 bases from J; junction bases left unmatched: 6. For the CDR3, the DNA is TGTGCCAGCAGGCCTACAGGGGCGGAGACCCAGTACTTC. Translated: CASRPTGAETQYF.

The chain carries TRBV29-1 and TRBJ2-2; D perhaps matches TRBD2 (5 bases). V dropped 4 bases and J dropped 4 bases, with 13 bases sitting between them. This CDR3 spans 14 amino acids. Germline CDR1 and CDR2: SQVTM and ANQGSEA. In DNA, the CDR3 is TGCAGCGTTGTTGATGGCAGCGGCACCGGGGAGCTGTTTTTT. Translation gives CSVVDGSGTGELFF.

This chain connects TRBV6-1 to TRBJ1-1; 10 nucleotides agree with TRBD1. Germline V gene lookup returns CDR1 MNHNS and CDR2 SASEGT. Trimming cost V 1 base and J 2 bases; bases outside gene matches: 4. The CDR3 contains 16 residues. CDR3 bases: TGTGCCAGCAGTGAAGGACAGGGGGCGAGAAACACTGAAGCTTTCTTT. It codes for CASSEGQGARNTEAFF.

The CDR3 DNA is TGTGCCAGCAGTGGTCGCCCCGGGACAGCGAACTATGGCTACACCTTC. Amino acid sequence: CASSGRPGTANYGYTF. The V call is TRBV6-1, the J call TRBJ1-2, with 7 positions matching TRBD1. V gave up 4 bases and J gave up 2 bases; unmatched junction bases: 10. The germline V gene encodes CDR1 MNHNS and CDR2 SASEGT. The CDR3 covers 16 residues.

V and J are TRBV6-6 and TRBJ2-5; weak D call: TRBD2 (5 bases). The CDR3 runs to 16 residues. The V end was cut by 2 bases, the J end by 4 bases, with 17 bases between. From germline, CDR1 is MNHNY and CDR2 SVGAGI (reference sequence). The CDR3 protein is CASSYNRGLSGETQYF. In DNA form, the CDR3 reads TGTGCCAGCAGTTACAACCGGGGTTTATCAGGAGAGACCCAGTACTTC.

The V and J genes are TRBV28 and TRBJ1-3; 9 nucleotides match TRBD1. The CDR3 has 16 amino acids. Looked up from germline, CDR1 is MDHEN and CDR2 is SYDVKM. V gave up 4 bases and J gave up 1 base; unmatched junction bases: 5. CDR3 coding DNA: TGTGCCAGCAGTTCCCCCGGGACAGGGTCTGGAAACACCATATATTTT. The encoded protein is CASSSPGTGSGNTIYF.

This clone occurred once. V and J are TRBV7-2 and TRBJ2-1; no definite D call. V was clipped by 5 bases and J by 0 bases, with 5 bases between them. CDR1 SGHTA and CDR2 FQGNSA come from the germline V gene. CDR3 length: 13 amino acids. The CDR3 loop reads CASSPSSYNEQFF. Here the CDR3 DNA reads TGTGCCAGCAGCCCGAGCTCCTACAATGAGCAGTTCTTC.